This TCR beta chain came from a study of technical replicates of blood from a few donors. Losses at the gene ends were 3 bases for V and 6 bases for J; bases not matched to a gene: 10. This CDR3 region has 17 residues. Germline V lookup: CDR1 SGHAT, CDR2 FQNNGV. TCRdb's copy holds only in-frame clones and misses some; the assay was immunoSEQ multiplex PCR. Among almost 90,000 clones listed, about 94% were seen once. The sample comprised T cells isolated from PBMCs. The clonotype was recovered from a human donor in good health. This rearrangement joins TRBV11-2 to TRBJ2-4, with 11 bases matching TRBD1. CDR3 nucleotides: TGTGCCAGCAGCTTTACGGTAGGGACAGGGGGAAGAAACATTCAGTACTTC. Protein sequence: CASSFTVGTGGRNIQYF.